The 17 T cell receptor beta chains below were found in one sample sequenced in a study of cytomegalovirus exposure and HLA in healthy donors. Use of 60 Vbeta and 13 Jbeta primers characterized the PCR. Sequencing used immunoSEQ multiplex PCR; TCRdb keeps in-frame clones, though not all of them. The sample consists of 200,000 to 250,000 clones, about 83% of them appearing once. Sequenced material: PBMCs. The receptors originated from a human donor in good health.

CDR3 protein: CASSSQGGYEQYF. The DNA of the CDR3 is TGTGCCAGCAGCTCACAAGGGGGTTATGAGCAGTACTTC. The chain joins TRBV7-9 to TRBJ2-7; perhaps TRBD1 as D (6 bases). The V end was cut by 4 bases, the J end by 7 bases, with 14 bases between. This CDR3 spans 13 amino acids. Per the germline V gene, CDR1 is SEHNR and CDR2 is FQNEAQ (reference sequence).

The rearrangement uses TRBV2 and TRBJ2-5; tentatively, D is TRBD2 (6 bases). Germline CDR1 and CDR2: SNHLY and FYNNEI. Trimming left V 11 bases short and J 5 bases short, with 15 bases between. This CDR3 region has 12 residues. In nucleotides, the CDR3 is TGTGCCGGCCGGGGGTCTTGGGAGACCCAGTACTTC. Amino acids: CAGRGSWETQYF.

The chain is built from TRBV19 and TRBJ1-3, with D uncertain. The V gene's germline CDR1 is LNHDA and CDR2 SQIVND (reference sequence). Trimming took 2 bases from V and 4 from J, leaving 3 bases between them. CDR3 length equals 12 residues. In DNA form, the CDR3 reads TGTGCCAGTAGTATACCAGGAAACACCATATATTTT. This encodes CASSIPGNTIYF.

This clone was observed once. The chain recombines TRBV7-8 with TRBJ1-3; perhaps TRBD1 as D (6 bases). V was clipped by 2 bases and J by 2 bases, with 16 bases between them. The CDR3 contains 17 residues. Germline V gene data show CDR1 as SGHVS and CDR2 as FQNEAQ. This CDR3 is CASSLLTTQGPGNTIYF. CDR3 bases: TGTGCCAGCAGCTTACTAACGACACAGGGCCCTGGAAACACCATATATTTT.

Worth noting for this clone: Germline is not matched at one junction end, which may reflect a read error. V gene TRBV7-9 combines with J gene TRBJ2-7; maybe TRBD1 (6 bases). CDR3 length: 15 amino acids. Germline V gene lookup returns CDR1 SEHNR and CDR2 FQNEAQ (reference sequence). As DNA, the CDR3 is TGTTCCAGCAGCTCGACGGACAGCAAAGTCCACGAGCAGTACTTC. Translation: CSSSSTDSKVHEQYF.

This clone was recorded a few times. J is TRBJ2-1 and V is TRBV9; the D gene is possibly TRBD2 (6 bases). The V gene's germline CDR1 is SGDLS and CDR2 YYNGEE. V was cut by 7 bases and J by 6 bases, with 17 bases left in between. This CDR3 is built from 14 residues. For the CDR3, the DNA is TGTGCCAGCGGCCTCGGGCTGGAGGGCAATGAGCAGTTCTTC. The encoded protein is CASGLGLEGNEQFF.

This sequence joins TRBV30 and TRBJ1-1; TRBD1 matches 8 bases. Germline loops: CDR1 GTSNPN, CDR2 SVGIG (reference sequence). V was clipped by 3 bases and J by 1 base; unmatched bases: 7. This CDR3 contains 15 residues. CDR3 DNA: TGTGCCTGGAGATGGGGCGACAGGGGGAACACTGAAGCTTTCTTT. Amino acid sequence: CAWRWGDRGNTEAFF.

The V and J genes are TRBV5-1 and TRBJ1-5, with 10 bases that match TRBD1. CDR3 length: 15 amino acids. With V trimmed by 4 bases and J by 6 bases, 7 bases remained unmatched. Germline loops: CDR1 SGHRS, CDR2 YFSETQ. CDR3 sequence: CASSPTGGAGQPQHF. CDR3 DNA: TGCGCCAGCAGCCCGACAGGGGGCGCAGGTCAGCCCCAGCATTTT. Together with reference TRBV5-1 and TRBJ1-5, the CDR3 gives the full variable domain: KAGVTQTPRYLIKTRGQQVTLSCSPISGHRSVSWYQQTPGQGLQFLFEYFSETQRNKGNFPGRFSGRQFSNSRSEMNVSTLELGDSALYLCASSPTGGAGQPQHFGDGTRLSIL.

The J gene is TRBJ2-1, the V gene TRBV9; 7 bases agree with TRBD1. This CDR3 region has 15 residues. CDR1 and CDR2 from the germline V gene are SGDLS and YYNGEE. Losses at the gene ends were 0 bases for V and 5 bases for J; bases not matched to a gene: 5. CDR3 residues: CASSVGGGVHNEQFF. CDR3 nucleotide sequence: TGTGCCAGCAGCGTAGGAGGGGGCGTCCACAATGAGCAGTTCTTC.

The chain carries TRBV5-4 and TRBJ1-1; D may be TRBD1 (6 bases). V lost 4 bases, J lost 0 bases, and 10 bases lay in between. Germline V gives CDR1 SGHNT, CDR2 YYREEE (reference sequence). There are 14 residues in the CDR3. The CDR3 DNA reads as TGTGCCAGCAGCCCCGGGACAATGAACACTGAAGCTTTCTTT. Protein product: CASSPGTMNTEAFF.

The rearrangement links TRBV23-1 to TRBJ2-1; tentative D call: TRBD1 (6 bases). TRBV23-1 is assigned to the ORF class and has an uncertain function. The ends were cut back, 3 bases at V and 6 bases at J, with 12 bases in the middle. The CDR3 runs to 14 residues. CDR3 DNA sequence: TGCGCCAGCAGTCAGGGACCAGGGGTCAATGAGCAGTTCTTC. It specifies CASSQGPGVNEQFF.

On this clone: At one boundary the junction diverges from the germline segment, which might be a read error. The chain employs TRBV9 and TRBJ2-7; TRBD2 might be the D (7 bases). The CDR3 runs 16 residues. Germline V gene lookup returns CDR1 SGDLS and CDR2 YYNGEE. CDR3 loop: CASSVTGGLLSHEQYF. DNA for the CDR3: TGTGCCAGCAGCGTAACGGGGGGCCTACTCTCCCACGAGCAGTACTTC.

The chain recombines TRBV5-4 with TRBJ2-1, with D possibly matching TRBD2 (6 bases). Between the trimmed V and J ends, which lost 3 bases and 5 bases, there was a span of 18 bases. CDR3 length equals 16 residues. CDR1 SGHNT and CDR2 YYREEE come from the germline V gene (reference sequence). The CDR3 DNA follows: TGTGCCAGCAGCTCCCCCCGGGAGCGGAAAAACAATGAGCAGTTCTTC. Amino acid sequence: CASSSPRERKNNEQFF.

The CDR3 loop reads CAWSEGQAEETQYF. The CDR3 DNA sequence: TGTGCCTGGAGTGAGGGACAGGCCGAAGAGACCCAGTACTTC. The gene calls are TRBV30 and TRBJ2-5; 8 bases map to TRBD1. The CDR3 runs 14 residues. The V segment lost 1 base and the J segment 3 bases; nucleotides outside the gene matches: 4. The germline gives CDR1 GTSNPN, CDR2 SVGIG (reference sequence). Combining the CDR3 with reference TRBV30 and TRBJ2-5 gives the whole variable domain SQTIHQWPATLVQPVGSPLSLECTVEGTSNPNLYWYRQAAGRGLQLLFYSVGIGQISSEVPQNLSASRPQDRQFILSSKKLLLSDSGFYLCAWSEGQAEETQYFGPGTRLLVL.

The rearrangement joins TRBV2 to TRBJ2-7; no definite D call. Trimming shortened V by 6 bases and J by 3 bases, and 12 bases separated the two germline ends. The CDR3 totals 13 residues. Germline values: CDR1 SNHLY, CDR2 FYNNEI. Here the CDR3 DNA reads TGTGCCAGCAGCAAGAACACCCTCTACGAGCAGTACTTC. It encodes CASSKNTLYEQYF.

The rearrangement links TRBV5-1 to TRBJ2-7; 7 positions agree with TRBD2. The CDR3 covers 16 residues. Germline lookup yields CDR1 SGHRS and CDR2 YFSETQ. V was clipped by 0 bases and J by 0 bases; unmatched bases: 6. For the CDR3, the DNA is TGCGCCAGCAGCTTGGCCGGGGGGTCTGGCTCCTACGAGCAGTACTTC. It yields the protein CASSLAGGSGSYEQYF.

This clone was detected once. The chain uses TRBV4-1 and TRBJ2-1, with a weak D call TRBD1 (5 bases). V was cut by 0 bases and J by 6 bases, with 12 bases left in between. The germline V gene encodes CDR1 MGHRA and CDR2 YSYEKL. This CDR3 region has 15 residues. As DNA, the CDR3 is TGCGCCAGCAGCCAAGAATCAGGGTTTAGCAATGAGCAGTTCTTC. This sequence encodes CASSQESGFSNEQFF.